Listed below are T cell receptor beta chains from one sample, sequenced in a study of shared clonotypes between healthy human individuals. Libraries were prepared by immunoSEQ multiplex PCR; TCRdb keeps only in-frame clonotypes and omits some of them. The data show over 1.5 million clones, about 98% seen once. The sample comprised naive CD4+ T cells sorted from blood. The receptors stem from a man aged 25 to 45 in good health. CDR3s include the opening cysteine and the closing phenylalanine or tryptophan. Clone size is not always given. Where it is, it says once, few, many or a class for expanded clones.

cdr3_aa,clone_size,j_call,cdr3_length,v_call
CASSQTGGRSYEQYF,.,TRBJ2-7,15,TRBV4-2
CASSEVFRRITDTQYF,.,TRBJ2-3,16,TRBV6-1
CASSQGRDWIYNEQFF,.,TRBJ2-1,16,TRBV4-1
CASSSLTAKNTEAFF,.,TRBJ1-1,15,TRBV7-9
CASSVEPRGATEAFF,.,TRBJ1-1,15,TRBV9
CASAEPGGSTDTQYF,.,TRBJ2-3,15,TRBV2
CASSEALALAVYNEQFF,.,TRBJ2-1,17,TRBV6-1
CASSNSARGYTF,.,TRBJ1-2,12,TRBV28
CAWATGTGEEKLFF,.,TRBJ1-4,14,TRBV30
CATSRGLETQYF,.,TRBJ2-3,12,TRBV15
CASSQGTSHYRYF,.,TRBJ2-4,13,TRBV4-1
CASSPTGGAGAEAFF,.,TRBJ1-1,15,TRBV18
CASSYSTSAYEQYF,.,TRBJ2-7,14,TRBV6-6
CASSGTGLFSYNEQFF,.,TRBJ2-1,16,TRBV9
CASSLSTDTQYF,.,TRBJ2-3,12,TRBV7-3
CASSSTSGHDNEQFF,.,TRBJ2-1,15,TRBV7-3
CASSLAISSETQYF,.,TRBJ2-5,14,TRBV11-2
CASSSGTGLQPQHF,.,TRBJ1-5,14,TRBV5-4
CASSPGTGPYEQYF,.,TRBJ2-7,14,TRBV19
CASRQGAGNEKLFF,.,TRBJ1-4,14,TRBV19
CASSLRDRGLEQYF,.,TRBJ2-7,14,TRBV5-1
CASSRDSYEQYF,once,TRBJ2-7,12,TRBV9
CASSRETYNEQFF,.,TRBJ2-1,13,TRBV11-3
CASSLLGQGSDTQYF,.,TRBJ2-3,15,TRBV5-4
CASSRDRFYEQYF,.,TRBJ2-7,13,TRBV6-6
CASSNRDKYTEAFF,once,TRBJ1-1,14,TRBV7-9
CASSADLNYGYTF,.,TRBJ1-2,13,TRBV9
CASSQEGLAGGTGELFF,.,TRBJ2-2,17,TRBV2
CATSTNRGTDTQYF,.,TRBJ2-3,14,TRBV15
CASSISGAATDTQYF,once,TRBJ2-3,15,TRBV19
CASSSTFSSYNEQFF,once,TRBJ2-1,15,TRBV7-2
CASSPDSSFYNEQFF,.,TRBJ2-1,15,TRBV9
CASSRAGTNEQYF,.,TRBJ2-7,13,TRBV5-4
CASSLEGSGGETQYF,once,TRBJ2-5,15,TRBV5-1
CASSLGRTLNSGANVLTF,.,TRBJ2-6,18,TRBV7-8
CASSFRPSETQYF,.,TRBJ2-5,13,TRBV7-9
CSGARGRGADTQYF,.,TRBJ2-3,14,TRBV29-1